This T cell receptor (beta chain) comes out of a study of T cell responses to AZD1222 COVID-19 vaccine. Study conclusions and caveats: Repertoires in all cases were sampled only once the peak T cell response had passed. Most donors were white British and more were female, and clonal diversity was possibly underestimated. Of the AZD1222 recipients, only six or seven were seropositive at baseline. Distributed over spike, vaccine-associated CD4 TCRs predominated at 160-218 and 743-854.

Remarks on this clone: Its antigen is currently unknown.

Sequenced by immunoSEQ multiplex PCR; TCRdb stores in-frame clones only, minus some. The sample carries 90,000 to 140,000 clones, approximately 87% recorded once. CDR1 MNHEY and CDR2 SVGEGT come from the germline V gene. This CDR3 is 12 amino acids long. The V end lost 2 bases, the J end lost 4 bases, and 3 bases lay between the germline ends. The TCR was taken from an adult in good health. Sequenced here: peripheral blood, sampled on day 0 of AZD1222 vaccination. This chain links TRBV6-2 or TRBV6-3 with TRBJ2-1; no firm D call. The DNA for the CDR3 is TGTGCCAGCAGTTACGGGTACAATGAGCAGTTCTTC. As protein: CASSYGYNEQFF.